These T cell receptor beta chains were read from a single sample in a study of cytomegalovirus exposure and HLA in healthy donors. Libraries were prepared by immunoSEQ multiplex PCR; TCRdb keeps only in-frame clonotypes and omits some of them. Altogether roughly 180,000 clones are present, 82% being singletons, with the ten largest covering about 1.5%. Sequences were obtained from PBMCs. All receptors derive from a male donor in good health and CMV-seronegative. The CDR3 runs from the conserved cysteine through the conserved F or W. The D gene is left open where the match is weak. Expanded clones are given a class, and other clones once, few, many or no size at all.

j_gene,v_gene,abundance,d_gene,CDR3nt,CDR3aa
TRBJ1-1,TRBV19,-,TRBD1,TGTGCCAGTAGTATTGGGACAGGGGGCCACACTGAAGCTTTCTTT,CASSIGTGGHTEAFF
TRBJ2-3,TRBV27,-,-,TGTGCCAGCAGTTTTTTGGCCTCTGATACGCAGTATTTT,CASSFLASDTQYF
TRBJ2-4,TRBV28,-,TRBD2,TGTGCCAGCAGTTTATGGGCGGGCGGGAGATTAGCCAAAAACATTCAGTACTTC,CASSLWAGGRLAKNIQYF
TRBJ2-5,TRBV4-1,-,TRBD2,TGCGCCAGCAGCCAAGAAAAGGGGACTAGCGGGGAGGGGATACGAGAGACCCAGTACTTC,CASSQEKGTSGEGIRETQYF
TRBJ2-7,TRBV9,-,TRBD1,TGTGCCAGCAGCCCGTGGGACAGGGGATCCTACGAGCAGTACTTC,CASSPWDRGSYEQYF
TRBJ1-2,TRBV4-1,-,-,TGCGCCAGCAGCCAAAGCGCAGATAGCTACACCTTC,CASSQSADSYTF
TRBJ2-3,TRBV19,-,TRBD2,TGTGCCAGTAGTCCCCTCCTCGGACTAGCGGGAGGGGATACGCAGTATTTT,CASSPLLGLAGGDTQYF
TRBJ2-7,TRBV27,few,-,TGTGCCAGCAGTTTTGTGGGGGCTGGCTACGAGCAGTACTTC,CASSFVGAGYEQYF
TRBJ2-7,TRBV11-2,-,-,TGTGCCAGCAGCTTATTCCCAGACGGACAATACGAGCAGTACTTC,CASSLFPDGQYEQYF
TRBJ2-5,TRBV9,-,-,TGTGCCAGCAGCGCCAGCGGACGGAAGATTCAAGAGACCCAGTACTTC,CASSASGRKIQETQYF
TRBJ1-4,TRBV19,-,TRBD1,TGTGCCAGTAGTCCTGGACAGGCGATTCAAAATGAAAAACTGTTTTTT,CASSPGQAIQNEKLFF
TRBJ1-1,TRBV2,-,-,TGTGCCAGCAGTAACGAGGCGGCAGCGAACACTGAAGCTTTCTTT,CASSNEAAANTEAFF
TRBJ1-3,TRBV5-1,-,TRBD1,TGCGCCAGCAGCTCGGGACAGGGTGTTAATCTTGGAAACACCATATATTTT,CASSSGQGVNLGNTIYF
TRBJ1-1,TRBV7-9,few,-,TGTGCCAGCAGCTTAGGGTGGGCAGAGAACACTGAAGCTTTCTTT,CASSLGWAENTEAFF
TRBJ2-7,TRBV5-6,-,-,TGTGCCAGCAGCTTGGTGCGGCTCGACTACGAGCAGTACTTC,CASSLVRLDYEQYF
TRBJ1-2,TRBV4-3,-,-,TGCGCCAGCAGCCAAGAATTGGGGGATCCCGGGGGGGGAGGCTACACCTTC,CASSQELGDPGGGGYTF
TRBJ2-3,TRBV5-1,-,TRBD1,TGCGCCAGCAGCAGAGACAGGGGCACAGATACGCAGTATTTT,CASSRDRGTDTQYF
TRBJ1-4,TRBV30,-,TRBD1,TGTGCCTGGGTCGACAGGGCAACTAATGAAAAACTGTTTTTT,CAWVDRATNEKLFF
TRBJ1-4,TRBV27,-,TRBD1,TGTGCCAGCAGTCTGTACAGGGGAACCAATGAAAAACTGTTTTTT,CASSLYRGTNEKLFF
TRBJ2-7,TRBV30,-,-,TGTGCCTGGGTGGGTACTACCTCCTACGAGCAGTACTTC,CAWVGTTSYEQYF
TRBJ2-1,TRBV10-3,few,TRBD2,TGTGCCATCGCACTAGCGGGAGTGAGTGAGCAGTTCTTC,CAIALAGVSEQFF
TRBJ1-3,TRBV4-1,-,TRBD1,TGCGCCAGCAGCCCGGACAGGGCCTCTGGAAACACCATATATTTT,CASSPDRASGNTIYF
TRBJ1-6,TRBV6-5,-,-,TGTGCCAGCAGTTACCGGGGGTGGGAACAATCACCCCTCCACTTT,CASSYRGWEQSPLHF
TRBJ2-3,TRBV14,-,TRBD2,TGTGCCAGCAGCCGGACTAGCGGGACGACAGATACGCAGTATTTT,CASSRTSGTTDTQYF
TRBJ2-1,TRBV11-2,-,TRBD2,TGTGCCAGCAGCTTACCGGGGACTAGCTTCAATGAGCAGTTCTTC,CASSLPGTSFNEQFF
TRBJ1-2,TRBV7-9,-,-,TGTTCCAGCAGCGACAGTAACTATGGCTACACCTTC,CSSSDSNYGYTF
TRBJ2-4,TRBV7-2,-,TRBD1,TGTGCCAGCAGCATCCGACAGGGGGGTTTTGGAAACATTCAGTACTTC,CASSIRQGGFGNIQYF
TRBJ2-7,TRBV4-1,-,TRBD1,TGCGCCAGCAGCCAAGTGGCGGACAGGGACCACGAGCAGTACTTC,CASSQVADRDHEQYF
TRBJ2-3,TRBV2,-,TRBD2,TGTGCCAGCAGGGCGACTAGCGGAGGGGGTGCAGATACGCAGTATTTT,CASRATSGGGADTQYF
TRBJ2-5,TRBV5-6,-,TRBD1,TGTGCCAGCAGCTTGGTTCAGGGGGCAACCTACCAAGAGACCCAGTACTTC,CASSLVQGATYQETQYF
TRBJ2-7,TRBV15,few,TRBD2,TGTGCCACCAGCCCTAGACTAGCGGGGTCGCCCGAGCAGTACTTC,CATSPRLAGSPEQYF